These T cell receptor beta chains were read from a single sample in a study of T-cell memory formation after mild COVID-19. From the 5' RACE reads, TCRdb called clonotypes with MiXCR, one entry per CDR3 protein. Of around 90,000 distinct CDR3 sequences listed, about 13% are singletons. Sequencing input: PBMCs or a T cell subset sorted from them (not recorded which). Receptor source: an adult woman who had mild COVID-19 (a few samples of this study predate the infection). Cell type and time point are not known. CDR3s include the opening cysteine and the closing phenylalanine or tryptophan. Each record gives: V gene, D gene, clone size, CDR3 length, J gene, CDR3 protein, CDR3 DNA. The D gene is left open where the match is weak. Some rows mark clone size as missing; the rest say once, few, many or name a class of expanded clone.

TRBV9	NA	once	14	TRBJ1-5	CASSVDDRNQPQNF	TGTGCCAGCAGCGTAGACGATCGCAATCAGCCCCAGAATTTT
TRBV12-3/TRBV12-4	NA	few	13	TRBJ2-1	CASIDSTYNEQFF	TGTGCCAGCATTGATAGTACCTACAATGAGCAGTTCTTC
TRBV5-5	TRBD1	few	14	TRBJ1-2	CASNPTGGDYGYTF	TGTGCCAGCAACCCGACAGGGGGCGACTATGGCTACACCTTC
TRBV4-2	TRBD1	NA	15	TRBJ1-1	CASKAPDRAKTEAFF	TGTGCCAGCAAGGCCCCAGACAGGGCTAAGACTGAAGCTTTCTTT
TRBV19	TRBD1	NA	14	TRBJ1-1	CASSIQGAGTEAFF	TGTGCCAGTAGTATACAGGGGGCGGGTACTGAAGCTTTCTTT
TRBV7-9	NA	NA	13	TRBJ2-7	CASSLRYSYEQYF	TGTGCCAGCAGCTTACGATACTCCTACGAGCAGTACTTC
TRBV6-5	NA	NA	13	TRBJ1-1	CASTLGGNTEAFF	TGTGCCAGCACCCTTGGCGGGAACACTGAAGCTTTCTTT
TRBV12-5	NA	many	15	TRBJ2-2	CASGAGVISPGELFF	TGTGCTAGTGGTGCAGGGGTTATTAGCCCCGGGGAGCTGTTTTTT
TRBV4-1	TRBD2	NA	16	TRBJ2-2	CASSSTSGGALEELFF	TGCGCCAGCAGCTCCACTAGCGGGGGGGCCCTCGAGGAGCTGTTTTTT
TRBV7-9	TRBD1	NA	15	TRBJ1-1	CASSARTGRNTEAFF	TGTGCCAGCAGCGCCCGGACAGGGAGGAACACTGAAGCTTTCTTT
TRBV14	TRBD2	NA	17	TRBJ2-5	CASSQVILGRFAETQYF	TGTGCCAGCAGCCAAGTAATCCTCGGGAGGTTTGCTGAGACCCAGTACTTC
TRBV7-9	NA	NA	14	TRBJ1-1	CASSESNWNTEAFF	TGTGCCAGCAGCGAGTCTAATTGGAACACTGAAGCTTTCTTT
TRBV19	TRBD2	NA	14	TRBJ2-7	CASSIGLAGDEQYF	TGTGCCAGTAGTATAGGACTAGCGGGAGACGAGCAGTACTTC
TRBV7-6	TRBD1	few	14	TRBJ2-1	CASSLLGQNNEQFF	TGTGCCAGCAGCTTATTGGGACAGAACAATGAGCAGTTCTTC
TRBV3-1	TRBD1	NA	15	TRBJ2-7	CASSQGRGQGREQYF	TGTGCCAGCAGCCAAGGAAGGGGGCAGGGCCGAGAGCAGTACTTC
TRBV6-4	TRBD2	NA	15	TRBJ2-3	CASSRTSGPTDTQYF	TGTGCCAGCAGCAGGACTAGCGGGCCCACAGATACGCAGTATTTT
TRBV7-9	NA	few	16	TRBJ2-3	CASSLIVDEGTDTQYF	TGTGCCAGCAGCTTAATTGTCGACGAGGGCACAGATACGCAGTATTTT
TRBV6-5	NA	few	15	TRBJ2-6	CASSSLLTGANVLTF	TGTGCCAGCAGCTCCCTCCTCACTGGGGCCAACGTCCTGACTTTC
TRBV6-5	TRBD2	few	15	TRBJ2-1	CASSRTSGRYNEQFF	TGTGCCAGCAGCAGGACTAGCGGGAGATACAATGAGCAGTTCTTC
TRBV29-1	NA	once	10	TRBJ2-1	CSVGGGEQFF	TGCAGCGTTGGAGGCGGGGAGCAGTTCTTC
TRBV7-2	NA	NA	16	TRBJ2-7	CASSLGFAGGLDEQYF	TGTGCCAGCAGCTTAGGTTTCGCAGGGGGACTCGACGAGCAGTACTTC
TRBV4-1	NA	NA	13	TRBJ2-3	CASSFGNTDTQYF	TGCGCCAGCAGCTTCGGGAACACAGATACGCAGTATTTT
TRBV12-3/TRBV12-4	NA	few	13	TRBJ2-3	CASSFWYPDTQYF	TGTGCCAGCAGTTTCTGGTACCCGGATACGCAGTATTTT
TRBV6-2/TRBV6-3	NA	NA	14	TRBJ2-1	CASSRDRPYNEQFF	TGTGCCAGCAGCCGGGACCGACCCTACAATGAGCAGTTCTTC
TRBV27	NA	NA	13	TRBJ2-3	CASSLLTGDTQYF	TGTGCCAGCAGTTTATTGACGGGCGATACGCAGTATTTT
TRBV15	TRBD1	few	15	TRBJ2-7	CATSNPGTGGYEQYF	TGTGCCACCAGCAATCCCGGGACAGGGGGCTACGAGCAGTACTTC
TRBV6-5	NA	few	12	TRBJ1-1	CASSYGATEAFF	TGTGCCAGCAGTTACGGGGCAACAGAAGCTTTCTTT
TRBV19	NA	NA	14	TRBJ1-1	CASSIGRGLTEAFF	TGTGCCAGTAGTATAGGACGGGGTCTCACTGAAGCTTTCTTT
TRBV24-1	TRBD1	few	16	TRBJ2-3	CATSDRQGAWTDTQYF	TGTGCCACCAGTGACCGACAGGGGGCATGGACAGATACGCAGTATTTT
TRBV5-4	TRBD1	many	14	TRBJ2-7	CASQMDRASYEQYF	TGTGCCAGCCAGATGGACAGGGCTTCCTACGAGCAGTACTTC
TRBV12-3/TRBV12-4	NA	NA	15	TRBJ2-7	CASSLGTFKPYEQYF	TGTGCCAGCAGCCTAGGGACGTTCAAACCCTACGAGCAGTACTTC
TRBV5-1	NA	NA	13	TRBJ2-7	CASSLAGLEEQYF	TGCGCCAGCAGCTTGGCGGGGTTAGAGGAGCAGTACTTC
TRBV19	NA	few	12	TRBJ1-1	CATGRPGTEAFF	TGTGCCACGGGAAGGCCTGGCACTGAAGCTTTCTTT
TRBV4-2	NA	NA	17	TRBJ1-2	CASSQDLEQGLRYGYTF	TGTGCCAGCAGCCAAGATCTCGAGCAGGGTTTACGGTATGGCTACACCTTC
TRBV10-3	TRBD2	NA	15	TRBJ2-1	CASGLAGPVGDEQFF	TGTGCCAGCGGACTAGCGGGGCCAGTGGGGGATGAGCAGTTCTTC
TRBV9	NA	few	13	TRBJ2-4	CASSGIAGSIQYF	TGTGCCAGCAGCGGGATCGCCGGGAGCATTCAGTACTTC
TRBV27	NA	many	14	TRBJ2-6	CASRQLSGANVLTF	TGTGCCAGCAGACAACTCTCTGGGGCCAACGTCCTGACTTTC
TRBV25-1	NA	few	12	TRBJ2-5	CASSDAKGTQYF	TGTGCCAGCAGTGACGCTAAGGGGACCCAGTACTTC
TRBV9	NA	many	13	TRBJ2-3	CASSVAWTDTQYF	TGTGCCAGCAGCGTAGCTTGGACAGATACGCAGTATTTT